The 23 T cell receptor beta chains reported below all come from one sample, sequenced in a study of control samples from healthy donors and cancer patients. TCRdb's table, derived via immunoSEQ multiplex PCR, lists solely in-frame clones and lacks some. The sample yields about 69,000 clones, around four fifths seen once. Source material: PBMCs. Every receptor here comes from a woman between 50 and 59 years old with lung cancer.

This chain uses TRBV18 with TRBJ1-2; D is uncertain. The CDR3 spans 15 residues. CDR1 and CDR2 from the germline V gene are KGHSH and LQKENI. Trimming shortened V by 2 bases and J by 4 bases, and 14 bases separated the two germline ends. The CDR3 loop is CASSPSARTGYGYTF. Written as DNA, the CDR3 is TGTGCCAGCTCACCATCAGCCCGGACGGGCTATGGCTACACCTTC.

The rearrangement joins TRBV12-3 or TRBV12-4 to TRBJ1-2; the D is unclear. This CDR3 region has 13 residues. Trimming shortened V by 1 base and J by 2 bases, and 5 bases separated the two germline ends. The CDR3 reads CASSLGRNYGYTF. The CDR3 bases are TGTGCCAGCAGTTTAGGCAGGAACTATGGCTACACCTTC.

The rearrangement joins TRBV13 to TRBJ1-3; D may be TRBD1 (6 bases). CDR3 length equals 14 residues. V was shortened by 4 bases and J by 2 bases, with 9 bases between the two germline ends. The germline V gene encodes CDR1 PRHDT and CDR2 FYEKMQ (reference sequence). CDR3 in DNA: TGTGCCAGCAGCTACAGGGTCCCTGGAAACACCATATATTTT. It yields the protein CASSYRVPGNTIYF.

This chain connects TRBV30 to TRBJ1-1; 10 bases match TRBD1. The germline V gene encodes CDR1 GTSNPN and CDR2 SVGIG (reference sequence). After removal of 7 bases from V and 3 bases from J, the junction contained 2 bases not matched to a gene. CDR3 size: 12 residues. Written as DNA, the CDR3 is TGTGCCTTGGACAGGGGGGACACTGAAGCTTTCTTT. It codes for CALDRGDTEAFF.

The V gene is TRBV5-4, the J gene TRBJ1-2; D not certain. Trimming pared 0 bases from V and 7 bases from J, leaving 4 bases between. CDR3 size: 11 residues. Per the germline V gene, CDR1 is SGHNT and CDR2 is YYREEE (reference sequence). The CDR3 here is CASSLDFGYTF. The CDR3 nucleotides read TGTGCCAGCAGCTTGGATTTTGGCTACACCTTC.

The V and J genes are TRBV7-7 and TRBJ1-1; D not certain. The ends were cut back, 3 bases at V and 5 bases at J, with 10 bases in the middle. There are 13 residues in the CDR3. Germline CDR1 and CDR2: SSHAT and FNYEAQ (reference sequence). The CDR3 sequence: CASSLTRKTEAFF. The CDR3 DNA follows: TGTGCCAGCAGCTTGACGAGAAAAACTGAAGCTTTCTTT.

The chain recombines TRBV28 with TRBJ1-4, with D hard to call. Germline assignment: CDR1 MDHEN and CDR2 SYDVKM. Trimming removed 4 bases from V and 0 bases from J, with 9 bases in between. The CDR3 runs 15 residues. Here the CDR3 reads CASSYRTATNEKLFF. The CDR3 nucleotides read TGTGCCAGCAGTTATAGGACGGCAACTAATGAAAAACTGTTTTTT.

Regarding this clone: The junction shows a germline mismatch at one end, possibly a read error. The sample has other DNA sequences that encode this CDR3 too. This chain links TRBV11-1 with TRBJ1-1; D perhaps matches TRBD1 (5 bases). The CDR3 loop spans 16 amino acids. Germline V gene lookup returns CDR1 SGHAT and CDR2 FQDESV (reference sequence). The DNA for the CDR3 is TGTGCCAGCAGCTCTCGGACATTTCAGATGAACACCGAAGCTTTCTTT. This gives the protein CASSSRTFQMNTEAFF.

The V call is TRBV18, the J call TRBJ1-5; 7 nucleotides line up with TRBD1. The V gene's germline CDR1 is KGHSH and CDR2 LQKENI. The trim removed 3 bases at V and 3 bases at J, leaving 5 bases unmatched. There are 15 residues in the CDR3. The CDR3 spells CASSPGDSFNQPQHF. CDR3 nucleotides: TGTGCCAGCTCACCCGGGGACAGCTTCAATCAGCCCCAGCATTTT.

This chain links TRBV27 with TRBJ2-4; D is undetermined. The V gene lost 0 bases and the J gene lost 0 bases, with 9 bases spanning the gap. The CDR3 extends over 16 amino acids. Germline V gives CDR1 MNHEY, CDR2 SMNVEV (reference sequence). The CDR3 reads CASSLSWGLAKNIQYF. CDR3 coding DNA: TGTGCCAGCAGTTTATCCTGGGGTTTAGCCAAAAACATTCAGTACTTC.

CDR3 nucleotide sequence: TGTGCCAGCAGCCCGAACATCGGGACTAGGGGGGCGGATACGCAGTATTTT. Protein: CASSPNIGTRGADTQYF. The V and J genes are TRBV11-2 and TRBJ2-3; 8 bases agree with TRBD2. This CDR3 comprises 17 residues. J gave up 6 bases and V 5 bases, and 16 bases lay outside the gene matches. Germline assignment: CDR1 SGHAT and CDR2 FQNNGV. Together with reference TRBV11-2 and TRBJ2-3, the CDR3 gives the full variable domain: EAGVAQSPRYKIIEKRQSVAFWCNPISGHATLYWYQQILGQGPKLLIQFQNNGVVDDSQLPKDRFSAERLKGVDSTLKIQPAKLEDSAVYLCASSPNIGTRGADTQYFGPGTRLTVL.

This clone was picked up one time. J is TRBJ1-1 and V is TRBV4-3; D uncertain. Germline V gene sequence: CDR1 LGHNA, CDR2 YSLEER. CDR3 size: 13 residues. The V and J ends lost 3 bases and 8 bases respectively, with 13 bases between them. DNA of the CDR3: TGCGCCAGCAGCCAGTTAGGGAGTGAGGAAGCTTTCTTT. It translates to CASSQLGSEEAFF.

The chain combines TRBV6-1 with TRBJ1-6; D is uncertain. The CDR3 spans 17 residues. The germline CDR1 and CDR2 sequences are MNHNS and SASEGT. Trimming stripped 2 bases from V and 0 bases from J, with 11 bases between. CDR3 sequence: CASSESSPSSYNSPLHF. The CDR3 DNA follows: TGTGCCAGCAGTGAAAGCAGCCCTAGCTCCTATAATTCACCCCTCCACTTT.

This clone was counted a few times. This chain connects TRBV6-5 to TRBJ2-7; TRBD2 agrees at 8 bases. V lost 5 bases to trimming and J lost 2 bases; unmatched junction nucleotides: 8. CDR3 length: 15 residues. In germline, CDR1 is MNHEY, CDR2 SVGAGI. In DNA form, the CDR3 reads TGTGCCAGCAGTCCGGACCCGGGAGGGACCTACGAGCAGTACTTC. It is translated as CASSPDPGGTYEQYF.

This rearrangement joins TRBV7-9 to TRBJ2-1, with TRBD2 matching 8 bases. The length of the CDR3 is 15 residues. V was pared by 4 bases and J by 5 bases, with 7 bases of the junction left unmatched. Germline-derived CDR1 and CDR2 are SEHNR and FQNEAQ (reference sequence). CDR3 nucleotide sequence: TGTGCCAGCAGCTCTCCGGGACTAGGGAACAATGAGCAGTTCTTC. It specifies CASSSPGLGNNEQFF.

This clone was observed a single time. J is TRBJ1-1 and V is TRBV9; 8 nucleotides align to TRBD1. From germline, CDR1 is SGDLS and CDR2 YYNGEE. The junction had 3 bases not matched to a gene; V was cut back by 5 bases and J by 3 bases. The CDR3 is made up of 13 amino acids. The CDR3 is CASRDRADTEAFF. The DNA for the CDR3 is TGTGCCAGCAGGGACAGGGCCGACACTGAAGCTTTCTTT.

The V gene is TRBV19, the J gene TRBJ1-1; TRBD1 is a possible D gene (5 bases). Germline-derived CDR1 and CDR2 are LNHDA and SQIVND (reference sequence). The CDR3 has 11 amino acids. With 3 bases removed from V and 8 bases from J, the gap between germline ends came to 7 bases. The CDR3 coding sequence is TGTGCCAGTAGTATCCGGGGCGAAGCTTTCTTT. This sequence encodes CASSIRGEAFF.

The chain uses TRBV18 and TRBJ2-1; 7 bases are a match to TRBD1. The length of the CDR3 is 14 residues. The J segment lost 7 bases and the V segment lost 2 bases, leaving 5 bases of the junction unmatched. Germline assignment: CDR1 KGHSH and CDR2 LQKENI. CDR3 DNA sequence: TGTGCCAGCTCACCATCCAACAGGGGAAATGAGCAGTTCTTC. It is translated as CASSPSNRGNEQFF.

The V gene is TRBV4-3, the J gene TRBJ2-7, with 9 nucleotides matching TRBD1. Trimming cost V 0 bases and J 3 bases; bases outside gene matches: 6. Germline CDR1 and CDR2: LGHNA and YSLEER. This CDR3 has 16 residues. This CDR3 reads CASSQDSTGGNYEQYF. The CDR3 DNA is TGCGCCAGCAGCCAAGATTCGACAGGGGGAAACTACGAGCAGTACTTC.

The V and J genes are TRBV6-5 and TRBJ2-6; TRBD1 is a possible D gene (5 bases). V shed 6 bases and J shed 0 bases, with 9 bases lying between them. Looked up from germline, CDR1 is MNHEY and CDR2 is SVGAGI. The CDR3 spans 15 residues. The chain's CDR3 is CASRRQTSGANVLTF. CDR3 in DNA: TGTGCCAGCAGGCGACAGACCTCTGGGGCCAACGTCCTGACTTTC.

The V gene is TRBV20-1, the J gene TRBJ1-5, with unresolved D. The CDR3 extends over 17 amino acids. In germline, CDR1 is DFQATT, CDR2 SNEGSKA (reference sequence). The V end lost 3 bases, the J end lost 0 bases, and 18 bases lay between the germline ends. CDR3 sequence (DNA): TGCAGTGCTAGTCCCCATATCGACACCTATAGCAATCAGCCCCAGCATTTT. Translation gives CSASPHIDTYSNQPQHF.

The V call is TRBV10-3, the J call TRBJ1-1; no reliable D call. The CDR3 loop spans 13 amino acids. In germline, CDR1 is ENHRY, CDR2 SYGVKD. Trimming took off 4 bases at V and 1 base at J, with 7 bases between the two ends. The CDR3 spells CAISALKNTEAFF. DNA of the CDR3: TGTGCCATCAGTGCCCTCAAGAACACTGAAGCTTTCTTT.

This chain joins TRBV3-1 (or the pseudogene TRBV3-2) and TRBJ2-2, with D hard to call. Trimming stripped 4 bases from V and 5 bases from J, with 8 bases between. CDR1 is LGHDT and CDR2 is YNNKEL in the germline V gene (reference sequence). The CDR3 totals 13 residues. This chain's CDR3 is CASSPMVTGELFF. The CDR3 DNA follows: TGTGCCAGCAGCCCAATGGTGACCGGGGAGCTGTTTTTT.